The next 22 T cell receptor beta chains were all read from a single sample in a study of T cells expressing NK-cell markers. TCRdb derives one entry per CDR3 protein from the 5' RACE reads, leaving out DNA. In total, the table holds about 380,000 distinct CDR3 sequences. Sequenced input: blood T cells: a sorted CD56 or NKG2C T cell subset, CD4+ or CD8+ T cells, or bulk PBMC T cells (not recorded which). All receptors come from a man aged 18-75 years in good health.

The genes are TRBV24-1 and TRBJ2-1; TCRdb calls TRBD1, which cannot be checked without DNA. The CDR3 sequence is 14 residues long. Germline values: CDR1 KGHDR, CDR2 SFDVKD. CDR3 sequence reads: CATRGTGSYNEQFF.

The CDR3: CANTGARWADEVSYEQYF. V gene TRBV5-1 combines with J gene TRBJ2-7. CDR3 length: 18 residues. Per the germline V gene, CDR1 is SGHRS and CDR2 is YFSETQ.

This chain joins TRBV6-5 and TRBJ1-6. Per the germline V gene, CDR1 is MNHEY and CDR2 is SVGAGI. The CDR3 loop spans 15 amino acids. CDR3: CASSYFDGVTSPLHF.

The chain couples TRBV21-1 to TRBJ2-4. TRBV21-1 is a documented pseudogene. CDR3 length: 17 amino acids. CDR3 amino acids: CASSKGTFSPAKNIQYF.

The chain recombines TRBV21-1 with TRBJ1-6; TCRdb picks TRBD1, but there is no DNA to check that call. TRBV21-1 corresponds to a pseudogene. The CDR3 sequence is 16 residues long. The CDR3 is CASRPRAGSYNSPLHF.

The chain has TRBV7-2 and TRBJ1-1. Germline loops: CDR1 SGHTA, CDR2 FQGNSA. The CDR3 is made up of 12 amino acids. The CDR3 is CASSLDQSRAFF.

The chain combines TRBV5-6 with TRBJ1-5; TCRdb gives TRBD1 as the D gene, but with no DNA this cannot be confirmed. Germline lookup yields CDR1 SGHDT and CDR2 YYEEEE. The CDR3 loop spans 17 amino acids. The CDR3: CASSLGSRGRLGQPQHF.

The chain joins TRBV6-1 to TRBJ1-2; TCRdb's D call, TRBD1, is unchecked because there is no DNA. The CDR3 sequence is 15 residues long. In germline, CDR1 is MNHNS, CDR2 SASEGT. The CDR3: CASRLFPGTGYGYTF.

This chain joins TRBV5-1 and TRBJ2-3; TCRdb reports TRBD1, a call that lacks DNA to check it against. This CDR3 is 13 amino acids long. CDR1 is SGHRS and CDR2 is YFSETQ in the germline V gene. CDR3: CASSLGQGLKPYF.

The rearrangement joins TRBV12-3 or TRBV12-4 to TRBJ2-7; TCRdb calls TRBD1, which cannot be checked without DNA. The CDR3 is 14 amino acids. CDR3 region: CASSRIGRGIEQYF.

The chain carries TRBV2 and TRBJ2-2. CDR1 and CDR2 from the germline V gene are SNHLY and FYNNEI. The CDR3 runs to 13 residues. Here the CDR3 reads CASRSQESGELFF.

The gene calls are TRBV28 and TRBJ2-1; TCRdb proposes TRBD1, but this gene call is untestable without DNA. The germline CDR1 and CDR2 sequences are MDHEN and SYDVKM. The CDR3 extends over 16 amino acids. CDR3 loop: CASRSRGDRFYNEQFF.

The chain combines TRBV28 with TRBJ2-2; checking the TCRdb D call of TRBD1 is not possible without DNA. CDR1 MDHEN and CDR2 SYDVKM come from the germline V gene. This CDR3 has 16 amino acids. Here the CDR3 reads CASSLSLGGRAGELFF.

V usage is TRBV7-6 and J usage is TRBJ1-1; the TCRdb call, TRBD1, lacks DNA for checking. In germline, CDR1 is SGHVS, CDR2 FNYEAQ. CDR3 length equals 14 residues. The CDR3 reads CASSLGGPDTEAFF.

The genes are TRBV10-3 and TRBJ1-6; the TRBD1 assignment by TCRdb is unverifiable without DNA. Germline V gene data show CDR1 as ENHRY and CDR2 as SYGVKD. The CDR3 loop spans 14 amino acids. CDR3 sequence: CAISTGPLLSPLHF.

The chain recombines TRBV20-1 with TRBJ2-3; TCRdb's D call of TRBD2 is untestable without DNA. The CDR3 has 17 residues. Germline V gene data show CDR1 as DFQATT and CDR2 as SNEGSKA (reference sequence). The CDR3 reads CSARDFGTSGGTDTQYF.

The chain recombines TRBV20-1 with TRBJ1-5. The germline V gene has CDR1 DFQATT and CDR2 SNEGSKA (reference sequence). CDR3 length: 15 amino acids. The CDR3 loop reads CSASRAQISNQPQHF.

The J gene is TRBJ2-3, the V gene TRBV5-1; the D call of TRBD2 rests on TCRdb alone, since no DNA is present to check it. This CDR3 has 15 residues. CDR1 and CDR2 from the germline V gene are SGHRS and YFSETQ. Here the CDR3 reads CASSLLTTREDTQYF.

The V gene is TRBV15, the J gene TRBJ2-4; TCRdb picks TRBD2, but there is no DNA to check that call. Germline CDR1 reads LNHNV; CDR2 reads YYDKDF (reference sequence). The length of the CDR3 is 15 residues. The CDR3 is CATSRAEVQRVIQYF.

This chain's CDR3 is CASSLAGGLEETQYF. J is TRBJ2-5 and V is TRBV5-1; the TCRdb D gene call, TRBD1, has no DNA to confirm it. The V gene's germline CDR1 is SGHRS and CDR2 YFSETQ. The CDR3 consists of 15 residues.

V and J are TRBV20-1 and TRBJ1-5. Germline values: CDR1 DFQATT, CDR2 SNEGSKA (reference sequence). CDR3 length: 11 amino acids. The CDR3 reads CSARVGSSQHF.

This chain uses TRBV6-1 with TRBJ2-1. Looked up from germline, CDR1 is MNHNS and CDR2 is SASEGT. The CDR3 is 16 amino acids. This CDR3 reads CASRGRHSSSYNEQFF.